The rows below give T cell receptor beta chains drawn from one sample of a study of T cells in Graves' hyperthyroidism and ophthalmopathy. TCRdb re-analysed the multiplex PCR reads in MiXCR, keeping a single row per CDR3 protein. The sample lists hundreds of thousands of distinct CDR3 sequences, roughly 15% seen once, with roughly 10% in the top ten. The sequencing input was blood. The receptors shown here come from a woman younger than 35 with Graves' hyperthyroidism. CDR3s include the opening cysteine and the closing phenylalanine or tryptophan. Fields, in order: J gene, D gene, V gene, clone size, CDR3 protein, CDR3 DNA. A D gene is named only where the DNA matches it firmly. Some rows mark clone size as missing; the rest say once, few, many or name a class of expanded clone.

TRBJ2-5 | NA | TRBV7-9 | many | CASSPNGETQYF | TGTGCCAGCAGCCCAAATGGGGAGACCCAGTACTTC
TRBJ2-5 | NA | TRBV2 | few | CASTQLARGAQYF | TGTGCCAGCACTCAACTAGCCCGCGGGGCCCAGTACTTC
TRBJ1-1 | TRBD1 | TRBV14 | NA | CASSQGRGRAEAFF | TGTGCCAGCAGCCAAGGGAGGGGGCGAGCTGAAGCTTTCTTT
TRBJ2-5 | NA | TRBV18 | NA | CASSLALYKTQYF | TGTGCCAGCTCCCTCGCGCTTTATAAGACCCAGTACTTC
TRBJ2-5 | TRBD1 | TRBV10-1 | few | CASNIPGQKETQYF | TGCGCCAGCAATATCCCGGGACAGAAAGAGACCCAGTACTTC
TRBJ1-4 | NA | TRBV20-1 | few | CSAPNVGRDEKLFF | TGCAGTGCCCCAAATGTGGGGAGGGATGAAAAACTGTTTTTT
TRBJ1-5 | NA | TRBV28 | many | CASSTRGRSNQPQHF | TGTGCCAGCAGTACTAGGGGACGGAGCAATCAGCCCCAGCATTTT
TRBJ2-7 | NA | TRBV27 | NA | CASSSLQGGKDRSSYEQYF | TGTGCCAGCAGTTCTTTACAGGGTGGGAAGGACCGGAGCTCCTACGAGCAGTACTTC
TRBJ1-1 | NA | TRBV9 | many | CASSVGTVNTEAFF | TGTGCCAGCAGCGTAGGAACAGTGAACACTGAAGCTTTCTTT
TRBJ2-7 | TRBD2 | TRBV20-1 | NA | CSASGLAGAYEQYF | TGCAGTGCTAGCGGACTAGCGGGAGCCTACGAGCAGTACTTC
TRBJ2-1 | NA | TRBV12-3/TRBV12-4 | many | CASSLIYGSSYNEQFF | TGTGCCAGCAGTTTAATTTACGGGAGCTCCTACAATGAGCAGTTCTTC
TRBJ1-5 | NA | TRBV2 | many | CASSAQGLNQPQHF | TGTGCCAGCAGCGCTCAGGGCCTTAATCAGCCCCAGCATTTT
TRBJ1-6 | NA | TRBV6-1 | few | CASSVGLESPLHF | TGTGCCAGCAGTGTAGGTTTGGAATCACCCCTCCACTTT
TRBJ2-1 | TRBD1 | TRBV4-1 | few | CASSHGDRDHNEQFF | TGCGCCAGCAGCCACGGGGACAGAGATCACAATGAGCAGTTCTTC
TRBJ1-3 | NA | TRBV5-5 | few | CASSLGPSDNSGNTIYF | TGTGCCAGCAGCTTGGGGCCCTCGGACAACTCTGGAAACACCATATATTTT
TRBJ2-2 | TRBD2 | TRBV14 | few | CASSQDDPTSEIAGELFF | TGTGCCAGCAGCCAAGATGACCCGACTAGCGAGATAGCCGGGGAGCTGTTTTTT
TRBJ1-3 | NA | TRBV27 | NA | CASSSGSSSGNTIYF | TGTGCCAGCAGTTCCGGATCGTCCTCTGGAAACACCATATATTTT
TRBJ2-1 | TRBD2 | TRBV18 | NA | CASSPPGLAGRVYNEQFF | TGTGCCAGCTCACCTCCCGGACTAGCGGGAAGGGTATACAATGAGCAGTTCTTC
TRBJ2-1 | TRBD2 | TRBV5-6 | many | CASSLNVAGGNEQFF | TGTGCCAGCAGCTTAAACGTAGCGGGAGGGAATGAGCAGTTCTTC
TRBJ2-7 | NA | TRBV11-2 | many | CASSLSESYEQYF | TGTGCCAGCAGCTTATCTGAATCCTACGAGCAGTACTTC
TRBJ2-1 | NA | TRBV11-3 | many | CASSLDPNLRSPLVSEQFF | TGTGCCAGCAGCTTAGATCCCAACCTACGGTCTCCCCTTGTTAGTGAGCAGTTCTTC
TRBJ2-7 | NA | TRBV27 | many | CASSFRSSYEQYF | TGTGCCAGCAGTTTTCGCTCCTCCTACGAGCAGTACTTC
TRBJ2-1 | NA | TRBV6-5 | NA | CASSYFGGPDEQFF | TGTGCCAGCAGTTACTTCGGGGGCCCGGATGAGCAGTTCTTC
TRBJ2-5 | NA | TRBV5-1 | NA | CASSPGPNSQETQYF | TGCGCCAGCAGCCCAGGGCCTAACAGCCAAGAGACCCAGTACTTC
TRBJ2-2 | NA | TRBV19 | few | CASTPGVGVWTGELFF | TGTGCCAGTACCCCAGGGGTGGGGGTATGGACCGGGGAGCTGTTTTTT
TRBJ2-2 | NA | TRBV29-1 | NA | CSVSGVVTGELFF | TGCAGCGTTTCGGGGGTAGTTACCGGGGAGCTGTTTTTT
TRBJ1-1 | NA | TRBV12-3/TRBV12-4 | few | CASRSGLPAFF | TGTGCCAGCAGGTCCGGGTTACCGGCTTTCTTT
TRBJ1-5 | NA | TRBV5-5 | many | CASSLDATHNQPQHF | TGTGCCAGCAGTCTGGACGCAACTCACAATCAGCCCCAGCATTTT
TRBJ1-3 | NA | TRBV19 | few | CASVGGSGNTIYF | TGTGCCAGCGTCGGCGGCTCTGGAAACACCATATATTTT
TRBJ2-4 | NA | TRBV12-3/TRBV12-4 | few | CASSFTAGAKNIQYF | TGTGCCAGCAGTTTCACCGCTGGAGCCAAAAACATTCAGTACTTC
TRBJ2-1 | NA | TRBV29-1 | NA | CSVRRHVEPNNEQFF | TGCAGCGTTCGTCGACACGTGGAGCCGAACAATGAGCAGTTCTTC
TRBJ2-3 | TRBD1 | TRBV6-2/TRBV6-3 | NA | CASSYSGQGAWGQYF | TGTGCCAGCAGTTACTCTGGACAGGGGGCGTGGGGGCAGTATTTT
TRBJ2-1 | TRBD2 | TRBV11-2 | many | CASSLIAGWDEQFF | TGTGCCAGCAGCCTAATAGCGGGTTGGGATGAGCAGTTCTTC
TRBJ1-6 | NA | TRBV9 | few | CASSGTVDSPLHF | TGTGCCAGCAGCGGGACTGTTGATTCACCCCTCCACTTT
TRBJ1-1 | NA | TRBV29-1 | many | CSVVGNTEAFF | TGCAGCGTTGTTGGTAACACTGAAGCTTTCTTT
TRBJ2-7 | NA | TRBV9 | many | CASSVAGSAYEQYF | TGTGCCAGCAGCGTAGCGGGCAGTGCCTACGAGCAGTACTTC
TRBJ1-4 | NA | TRBV18 | many | CASSSPNNEKLFF | TGTGCCAGCTCATCACCCAATAATGAAAAACTGTTTTTT
TRBJ2-5 | TRBD1 | TRBV11-2 | many | CASWTGDNWAGTQYF | TGTGCCAGCTGGACAGGGGATAATTGGGCAGGGACCCAGTACTTC
TRBJ2-1 | NA | TRBV18 | NA | CASSFAGTLGANEQFF | TGTGCCAGCTCATTCGCCGGGACTCTAGGGGCCAATGAGCAGTTCTTC
TRBJ2-5 | NA | TRBV28 | many | CASSQGSGETQYF | TGTGCCAGCAGCCAGGGCAGCGGAGAGACCCAGTACTTC
TRBJ1-1 | NA | TRBV30 | many | CAWSPFYGGEAFF | TGTGCCTGGAGTCCCTTTTATGGAGGTGAAGCTTTCTTT
TRBJ2-1 | TRBD1 | TRBV20-1 | many | CSARVGTGASGTYNEQFF | TGCAGTGCTAGAGTGGGGACAGGGGCCTCCGGTACCTACAATGAGCAGTTCTTC
TRBJ2-7 | TRBD2 | TRBV7-2 | many | CASSSRASGSYEQYF | TGTGCCAGCAGCTCCCGGGCTAGCGGATCCTACGAGCAGTACTTC
TRBJ2-7 | NA | TRBV24-1 | many | CATSAGGQGLDEQYF | TGTGCCACCAGTGCAGGAGGGCAGGGTCTGGACGAGCAGTACTTC
TRBJ2-1 | NA | TRBV4-2 | NA | CASSQDFTSLAHEQFF | TGTGCCAGCAGCCAAGACTTTACCTCATTAGCCCATGAGCAGTTCTTC
TRBJ1-2 | NA | TRBV7-2 | many | CASSFPGGIRVGYTF | TGTGCCAGCAGCTTCCCTGGCGGGATCAGGGTTGGCTACACCTTC
TRBJ2-2 | TRBD1 | TRBV10-3 | NA | CATQGASTGELFF | TGTGCCACCCAGGGGGCTAGCACCGGGGAGCTGTTTTTT
TRBJ1-1 | NA | TRBV19 | few | CASSIQGLGSTEAFF | TGTGCCAGTAGTATTCAGGGTTTGGGGAGCACTGAAGCTTTCTTT
TRBJ2-2 | NA | TRBV3-1 | many | CASSQGGLNTGELFF | TGTGCCAGCAGCCAAGGCGGACTAAACACCGGGGAGCTGTTTTTT
TRBJ2-5 | NA | TRBV2 | many | CASSGQTGETQYF | TGTGCCAGCAGTGGGCAGACGGGAGAGACCCAGTACTTC
TRBJ2-2 | TRBD1 | TRBV7-9 | NA | CASSWRQGQGELFF | TGTGCCAGCAGCTGGAGACAGGGCCAGGGGGAGCTGTTTTTT
TRBJ2-1 | TRBD2 | TRBV28 | many | CASSLIGLAGDNEQFF | TGTGCCAGCAGTTTAATCGGACTAGCGGGAGATAATGAGCAGTTCTTC
TRBJ2-3 | NA | TRBV20-1 | few | CSARKEDTDTQYF | TGCAGTGCTAGAAAGGAGGACACAGATACGCAGTATTTT
TRBJ1-1 | TRBD1 | TRBV24-1 | NA | CATSNLRDRKNTEAFF | TGTGCCACCAGTAACCTCCGGGACAGGAAGAACACTGAAGCTTTCTTT
TRBJ2-1 | TRBD2 | TRBV7-3 | many | CASSLTGTSGNNEQFF | TGTGCCAGCAGCTTAACCGGGACTAGCGGAAACAATGAGCAGTTCTTC
TRBJ2-7 | NA | TRBV20-1 | many | CSASPPTGTAYEQYF | TGCAGTGCTAGCCCGCCGACGGGGACCGCCTACGAGCAGTACTTC
TRBJ2-5 | NA | TRBV5-5 | many | CASSLVKLPSAETQYF | TGTGCCAGCAGCTTGGTGAAATTGCCCTCTGCGGAGACCCAGTACTTC
TRBJ1-1 | NA | TRBV7-2 | many | CASSWLQGFRGTEAFF | TGTGCCAGCAGCTGGCTTCAGGGGTTTAGGGGCACTGAAGCTTTCTTT
TRBJ1-1 | NA | TRBV15 | few | CATSKDSDTEAFF | TGTGCCACCAGTAAGGACTCCGACACTGAAGCTTTCTTT